This T cell receptor (beta chain) appears in the sequencing data of a study of monozygotic twins with inflammatory bowel disease. Germline V CDR1 and CDR2: SGHRS, YFSETQ. The CDR3 runs 13 residues. TCRdb re-called the 5' RACE reads; one entry per CDR3 protein, DNA not given. This sample's table has 93,000 or so distinct CDR3 sequences. The clonotype originates from a human donor with ulcerative colitis or Crohn's disease, or a healthy co-twin of an affected twin (not recorded which). The sample comprised blood. V usage is TRBV5-1 and J usage is TRBJ2-7. CDR3 protein: CASSNVLAYEQYF. Supplemented by reference TRBV5-1 and TRBJ2-7, the full variable domain reads KAGVTQTPRYLIKTRGQQVTLSCSPISGHRSVSWYQQTPGQGLQFLFEYFSETQRNKGNFPGRFSGRQFSNSRSEMNVSTLELGDSALYLCASSNVLAYEQYFGPGTRLTVT.